Reported below is one TCR beta chain. Its antigen is not known. The data derive from a study of Ad26.COV2.S vaccination and SARS-CoV-2 variants. Points from the study as a whole: The study found similar non-spike TCR breadth in vaccine and placebo recipients. Individuals receiving vaccine had higher spike-specific TCR breadth than placebo recipients did. Possibly, TCR breadth and depth analyses underestimated total T cell responses. Spike-specific responses of CD8+ and CD4+ T cells were reported to display substantial breadth after vaccination.

The CDR3 sequence is 11 residues long. Germline V lookup: CDR1 MDHEN, CDR2 SYDVKM. TCRdb's table, derived via immunoSEQ multiplex PCR, lists solely in-frame clones and lacks some. Among tens of thousands of clones, approximately 82% were seen once, and the ten largest hold more than 15%. Sequenced material: peripheral blood, taken after recovery from COVID-19. This chain joins TRBV28 and TRBJ1-3; no clear D gene. This TCR derives from a human donor who had recovered from COVID-19. The CDR3 spells CASNSGNTIYF. The CDR3 nucleotides are TGTGCTTCCAACTCTGGAAACACCATATATTTT.